Following are 20 T cell receptor beta chains from one sample sequenced in a study of a mutant IDH1 vaccine in newly diagnosed glioma. The time point is: week 35, safety follow-up. Each dose delivered 300 ug of mutant IDH1 20-mer peptide subcutaneously with imiquimod. The table came from immunoSEQ multiplex PCR; TCRdb's copy has only in-frame clones and leaves some out. The sample lists about 54,000 clones, 84% occurring once. For these TCRs, the target antigens are not known. This specimen consisted of PBMCs, obtained from a glioma patient whose treatment included an IDH1 peptide vaccine. Source of these receptors: a woman aged 18 to 35 with glioma.

This chain connects TRBV5-1 to TRBJ2-3; no firm D call. The V end was cut by 5 bases, the J end by 0 bases, with 1 base between. Germline V lookup: CDR1 SGHRS, CDR2 YFSETQ. This CDR3 has 11 residues. This CDR3 is CASRSTDTQYF. CDR3 DNA sequence: TGCGCCAGCAGGAGCACAGATACGCAGTATTTT. Variable domain in full (rest from reference TRBV5-1 and TRBJ2-3): KAGVTQTPRYLIKTRGQQVTLSCSPISGHRSVSWYQQTPGQGLQFLFEYFSETQRNKGNFPGRFSGRQFSNSRSEMNVSTLELGDSALYLCASRSTDTQYFGPGTRLTVL.

The chain couples TRBV11-2 to TRBJ2-7; D gene unclear. V was trimmed by 6 bases and J by 1 base, leaving 10 bases between them. Germline V CDR1 and CDR2: SGHAT, FQNNGV. The CDR3 contains 13 residues. This chain's CDR3 is CASRSQTSYEQYF. The CDR3 DNA is TGTGCCAGCAGATCACAAACTTCCTACGAGCAGTACTTC.

The chain combines TRBV6-1 with TRBJ2-1; TRBD2 aligns across 7 bases. In germline, CDR1 is MNHNS, CDR2 SASEGT. With 6 bases clipped from V and 6 bases from J, the junction kept 8 bases outside the gene matches. The CDR3 is 14 residues long. CDR3 protein: CASRTSAGVNEQFF. The CDR3 nucleotides are TGTGCCAGCAGGACCTCGGCGGGAGTCAATGAGCAGTTCTTC.

The chain links TRBV5-1 to TRBJ2-2; no firm D call. The CDR3 totals 16 residues. The germline gives CDR1 SGHRS, CDR2 YFSETQ. The V end was cut by 4 bases, the J end by 2 bases, with 15 bases between. For the CDR3, the DNA is TGCGCCAGCAGCGCTGGCGGATTCGGCAACACCGGGGAGCTGTTTTTT. Translating it yields CASSAGGFGNTGELFF. The whole variable domain, remainder taken from reference TRBV5-1 and TRBJ2-2, is KAGVTQTPRYLIKTRGQQVTLSCSPISGHRSVSWYQQTPGQGLQFLFEYFSETQRNKGNFPGRFSGRQFSNSRSEMNVSTLELGDSALYLCASSAGGFGNTGELFFGEGSRLTVL.

The chain recombines TRBV13 with TRBJ1-3, with unresolved D. Germline-derived CDR1 and CDR2 are PRHDT and FYEKMQ (reference sequence). The CDR3 totals 14 residues. V lost 0 bases to trimming and J lost 2 bases, with 5 bases between them. CDR3 nucleotides: TGTGCCAGCAGCTTAGGGGGAACTGGAAACACCATATATTTT. It translates to CASSLGGTGNTIYF.

The gene calls are TRBV5-6 and TRBJ2-2; D might be TRBD1 or TRBD2, each matching 5 bases. Germline V gene lookup returns CDR1 SGHDT and CDR2 YYEEEE. The CDR3 runs to 17 residues. The germline V and J ends were trimmed by 1 base and 6 bases, with 19 bases remaining between them. The CDR3 region has the DNA TGTGCCAGCAGCTTGAAAACAGGATTTGGGGACGCCGGGGAGCTGTTTTTT. This translates into CASSLKTGFGDAGELFF. Based on the CDR3 plus reference TRBV5-6 and TRBJ2-2, the full variable domain is DAGVTQSPTHLIKTRGQQVTLRCSPKSGHDTVSWYQQALGQGPQFIFQYYEEEERQRGNFPDRFSGHQFPNYSSELNVNALLLGDSALYLCASSLKTGFGDAGELFFGEGSRLTVL.

This chain connects TRBV6-4 to TRBJ2-6; D gene ambiguous. Germline lookup yields CDR1 MRHNA and CDR2 SNTAGT. V shed 0 bases and J shed 0 bases, with 6 bases lying between them. The length of the CDR3 is 16 residues. The CDR3 bases are TGTGCCAGCAGTGACTCGGCGGCCTCTGGGGCCAACGTCCTGACTTTC. Its protein is CASSDSAASGANVLTF.

The chain joins TRBV6-1 to TRBJ2-2; D not certain. Germline values: CDR1 MNHNS, CDR2 SASEGT. The CDR3 is 14 amino acids. Trimming left V 6 bases short and J 0 bases short, with 8 bases between. CDR3 region: CASRDIANTGELFF. The CDR3, as DNA: TGTGCCAGCAGGGATATTGCGAACACCGGGGAGCTGTTTTTT.

The chain is built from TRBV27 and TRBJ2-7; maybe TRBD2 (5 bases). V lost 10 bases and J 6 bases, leaving 19 bases between the germline ends. The CDR3 is 13 amino acids. In germline, CDR1 is MNHEY, CDR2 SMNVEV (reference sequence). For the CDR3, the DNA is TGTGCCACCTCGACGAGGGCGAGGTCCGAGCAGTACTTC. It encodes CATSTRARSEQYF.

The table lists this clone with a count of one. The chain is built from TRBV6-5 and TRBJ2-7; D tentatively reads TRBD1 or TRBD2 (5 bases each). The V end lost 6 bases, the J end lost 2 bases, and 11 bases lay between the germline ends. Germline V CDR1 and CDR2: MNHEY, SVGAGI. The length of the CDR3 is 13 residues. CDR3: CASRRGYAYEQYF. CDR3 DNA sequence: TGTGCCAGCAGGAGGGGCTATGCCTACGAGCAGTACTTC.

The V gene is TRBV21-1, the J gene TRBJ1-2. TRBV21-1 is flagged as a pseudogene. The CDR3 is 10 residues long. The CDR3 sequence: CASPQETVTF. For the CDR3, the DNA is TGTGCCAGCCCTCAGGAGACCGTTACCTTC.

The J gene is TRBJ2-7, the V gene TRBV2; 7 nucleotides align to TRBD1. The ends lost 0 bases at V and 4 bases at J; junction bases unmatched: 6. From germline, CDR1 is SNHLY and CDR2 FYNNEI. The CDR3 extends over 15 amino acids. The CDR3 spells CASSEAGTAIYEQYF. In nucleotides, the CDR3 is TGTGCCAGCAGTGAAGCCGGGACAGCGATATACGAGCAGTACTTC.

This chain connects TRBV2 to TRBJ1-5, with D uncertain. Germline CDR1 and CDR2: SNHLY and FYNNEI. Trimming shortened V by 1 base and J by 4 bases, and 17 bases separated the two germline ends. The CDR3 runs to 17 residues. CDR3 sequence: CASSEGAEPLMNQPQHF. The CDR3 bases are TGTGCCAGCAGTGAAGGGGCAGAGCCTCTAATGAATCAGCCCCAGCATTTT. Filled out from reference TRBV2 and TRBJ1-5, the complete variable domain reads EPEVTQTPSHQVTQMGQEVILRCVPISNHLYFYWYRQILGQKVEFLVSFYNNEISEKSEIFDDQFSVERPDGSNFTLKIRSTKLEDSAMYFCASSEGAEPLMNQPQHFGDGTRLSIL.

The V and J genes are TRBV6-6 and TRBJ2-7; D not resolved. The germline V gene encodes CDR1 MNHNY and CDR2 SVGAGI (reference sequence). V was cut by 2 bases and J by 0 bases, with 8 bases left in between. The CDR3 runs 14 residues. The CDR3 DNA follows: TGTGCCAGCAGTTACCTGCTTAGCTCCTACGAGCAGTACTTC. Encoded protein: CASSYLLSSYEQYF.

This clone was seen a single time. The chain joins TRBV2 to TRBJ2-5, with 8 bases that match TRBD1. With V trimmed by 7 bases and J by 2 bases, 6 bases remained unmatched. This CDR3 contains 14 residues. The germline V gene encodes CDR1 SNHLY and CDR2 FYNNEI. The CDR3 DNA is TGTGCCAGCAATACAGGGGGTTTTCAAGAGACCCAGTACTTC. Translating it yields CASNTGGFQETQYF. The full variable domain, in which reference TRBV2 and TRBJ2-5 provide the parts outside the CDR3, is EPEVTQTPSHQVTQMGQEVILRCVPISNHLYFYWYRQILGQKVEFLVSFYNNEISEKSEIFDDQFSVERPDGSNFTLKIRSTKLEDSAMYFCASNTGGFQETQYFGPGTRLLVL.

CDR3 DNA: TGTGCCACCAGCAGAGACAGGGTCTCTGAAGCTTTCTTT. It yields the protein CATSRDRVSEAFF. The rearrangement uses TRBV15 and TRBJ1-1, with D maybe TRBD1 (5 bases). CDR1 and CDR2 from the germline V gene are LNHNV and YYDKDF (reference sequence). The V end lost 0 bases, the J end lost 6 bases, and 8 bases lay between the germline ends. This CDR3 has 13 amino acids.

The rearrangement uses TRBV29-1 and TRBJ2-1; 8 bases agree with TRBD2. With 7 bases clipped from V and 4 bases from J, the junction kept 9 bases outside the gene matches. Looked up from germline, CDR1 is SQVTM and CDR2 is ANQGSEA. The CDR3 is 14 amino acids. The CDR3 DNA is TGCAGCGCTGACACTAGCGGCCTATACAATGAGCAGTTCTTC. It yields the protein CSADTSGLYNEQFF.

The chain carries TRBV2 and TRBJ2-2; D remains unclear. Germline CDR1 is SNHLY and CDR2 is FYNNEI. This CDR3 has 14 residues. Trimming stripped 7 bases from V and 4 bases from J, with 13 bases between. The CDR3 spells CASMPFIPTGELFF. CDR3 nucleotides: TGTGCCAGCATGCCCTTCATTCCCACCGGGGAGCTGTTTTTT.

This rearrangement joins TRBV9 to TRBJ2-5, with 8 bases aligning to TRBD2. CDR1 and CDR2 from the germline V gene are SGDLS and YYNGEE. J gave up 5 bases and V 0 bases, and 12 bases lay outside the gene matches. CDR3 length equals 17 residues. CDR3 sequence reads: CASSVDPAGGLGETQYF. The CDR3 nucleotides are TGTGCCAGCAGCGTAGACCCCGCGGGGGGCCTGGGGGAGACCCAGTACTTC.

This clone was counted a single time. The chain combines TRBV29-1 with TRBJ2-3, with 12 bases that match TRBD2. Per the germline V gene, CDR1 is SQVTM and CDR2 is ANQGSEA. This CDR3 comprises 14 residues. V lost 8 bases to trimming and J lost 2 bases; unmatched junction nucleotides: 5. The CDR3 sequence: CSIGLAGITDTQYF. Written as DNA, the CDR3 is TGCAGCATCGGACTAGCGGGAATCACAGATACGCAGTATTTT.